The next 18 T cell receptor beta chains were all read from a single sample in a study of human T cells and chemical hapten exposure. Each CDR3 protein gets one entry after TCRdb re-called the RACE reads with MiXCR. The table records 300,000 to 450,000 distinct CDR3 sequences, roughly 5% of them present only once. The time point was: pre-sensitization, week 0. This sample's treatment: therapeutic diphenylcyclopropenone sensitization with weekly scalp DPC. Material: whole blood, obtained in connection with sensitization to the hapten diphenylcyclopropenone (DPC). All receptors come from a woman aged 50 to 60 with alopecia areata. Some clones in this sample may be carry-over from other donors' samples.

In its sample, this clonotype was seen a few times. The junction and the germline gene differ at one end; a read error may be behind it. The rearrangement links TRBV7-9 to TRBJ1-2, with a tentative D call TRBD1 (5 bases). Germline loops: CDR1 SEHNR, CDR2 FQNEAQ (reference sequence). The CDR3 covers 13 residues. The DNA of the CDR3 is TGTGCCAGCAGCTGGGGGGGTAACCATGGCTACACCTTC. This sequence encodes CASSWGGNHGYTF.

This clonotype occurred many times. V and J are TRBV13 and TRBJ2-1; D unresolved. Germline lookup yields CDR1 PRHDT and CDR2 FYEKMQ (reference sequence). Trimming cost V 5 bases and J 9 bases, with 11 bases left between them. This CDR3 is 12 amino acids long. CDR3 sequence: CASSPGGLEQFF. DNA of the CDR3: TGTGCCAGCAGCCCAGGCGGCCTTGAGCAGTTCTTC.

The rearrangement uses TRBV6-5 and TRBJ2-5; 7 bases are shared with TRBD2. Germline V CDR1 and CDR2: MNHEY, SVGAGI. The V segment lost 0 bases and the J segment 0 bases; nucleotides outside the gene matches: 1. The CDR3 consists of 15 residues. For the CDR3, the DNA is TGTGCCAGCAGTTACTCGCTAGCGGACCAAGAGACCCAGTACTTC. It specifies CASSYSLADQETQYF.

This clonotype has more than one count but fewer than ten. This chain uses TRBV5-1 with TRBJ1-4; tentative D call: TRBD1 (5 bases). The CDR3 has 16 amino acids. Germline CDR1 reads SGHRS; CDR2 reads YFSETQ. V was pared by 0 bases and J by 2 bases, with 11 bases between. The CDR3 sequence: CASSLGDARTNEKLFF. CDR3 bases: TGCGCCAGCAGCTTGGGGGACGCCCGGACTAATGAAAAACTGTTTTTT.

This clonotype came up a few times. V gene TRBV28 combines with J gene TRBJ2-6; D is possibly TRBD2 (5 bases). Germline loops: CDR1 MDHEN, CDR2 SYDVKM. The CDR3 covers 16 residues. Trimming removed 5 bases at V and 4 bases at J, with 15 bases between. Here the CDR3 reads CASSPRMWRGANVLTF. CDR3 DNA sequence: TGTGCCAGCAGTCCCCGGATGTGGAGGGGGGCCAACGTCCTGACTTTC.

This clonotype was recorded at least ten times. The chain combines TRBV21-1 with TRBJ2-4; the tabulated D call, TRBD1, remains unverified against the DNA. TRBV21-1 is a recognized pseudogene. This CDR3 is built from 18 residues. The CDR3, as DNA: TGTGCCAGCAGCAACGAAAGGAGGACACAACTAGCCAAAAACATTCAGTACTTC. This gives the protein CASSNERRTQLAKNIQYF.

This clonotype occurred many times. The chain links TRBV20-1 to TRBJ2-3, with D unresolved. The length of the CDR3 is 13 residues. The V end lost 4 bases, the J end lost 2 bases, and 10 bases lay between the germline ends. CDR1 and CDR2 (germline): DFQATT, SNEGSKA (reference sequence). The CDR3 nucleotides are TGCAGTGCTACACAAGGGTACACAGATACGCAGTATTTT. It specifies CSATQGYTDTQYF.

This clonotype came up many times. The chain joins TRBV12-3 or TRBV12-4 to TRBJ1-2, with D perhaps matching TRBD1 (5 bases). Trimming removed 3 bases from V and 8 bases from J, with 13 bases in between. The CDR3 is 13 amino acids. This chain's CDR3 is CASSLGGGRGYTF. The CDR3 DNA follows: TGTGCCAGCAGTTTGGGGGGAGGTCGCGGCTACACCTTC.

This clonotype came up many times. The chain uses TRBV28 and TRBJ1-4; TRBD1 is a possible D gene (6 bases). V was pared by 6 bases and J by 4 bases, with 12 bases between. The CDR3 covers 14 residues. Germline-derived CDR1 and CDR2 are MDHEN and SYDVKM. CDR3 DNA: TGTGCCAGCAGGGGGGGCGCGGGTAATGAAAAACTGTTTTTT. As protein: CASRGGAGNEKLFF.

The V gene is TRBV2, the J gene TRBJ2-2; the match to TRBD2 covers 13 bases. Losses at the gene ends were 10 bases for V and 4 bases for J; bases not matched to a gene: 3. Germline V CDR1 and CDR2: SNHLY, FYNNEI. The CDR3 length is 14 residues. The chain's CDR3 is CATGLAGATGELFF. CDR3 nucleotide sequence: TGTGCCACCGGACTAGCGGGAGCCACCGGGGAGCTGTTTTTT. Together with reference TRBV2 and TRBJ2-2, the CDR3 gives the full variable domain: EPEVTQTPSHQVTQMGQEVILRCVPISNHLYFYWYRQILGQKVEFLVSFYNNEISEKSEIFDDQFSVERPDGSNFTLKIRSTKLEDSAMYFCATGLAGATGELFFGEGSRLTVL.

At least ten counts were recorded for this clonotype. This chain uses TRBV11-2 with TRBJ2-3, with TRBD2 identical over 13 bases. Germline CDR1 reads SGHAT; CDR2 reads FQNNGV. This CDR3 spans 16 amino acids. Germline trimming cut 6 bases from V and 3 bases from J; bases unmatched to any gene: 6. CDR3 DNA: TGTGCCAGCAGGCTCACTAGCGGGGGGGCAACAGATACGCAGTATTTT. This sequence encodes CASRLTSGGATDTQYF. The variable domain in full, with the rest retrieved from reference TRBV11-2 and TRBJ2-3, is EAGVAQSPRYKIIEKRQSVAFWCNPISGHATLYWYQQILGQGPKLLIQFQNNGVVDDSQLPKDRFSAERLKGVDSTLKIQPAKLEDSAVYLCASRLTSGGATDTQYFGPGTRLTVL.

The sample holds a few counts of this clonotype. The chain carries TRBV6-5 and TRBJ1-1; D remains unclear. Per germline, CDR1 MNHEY and CDR2 SVGAGI. The V and J ends lost 5 bases and 4 bases respectively, with 5 bases between them. The CDR3 extends over 11 amino acids. The CDR3 loop reads CASSDLTEAFF. The CDR3 nucleotides are TGTGCCAGCAGTGATCTCACTGAAGCTTTCTTT.

This clonotype was counted at least ten times. This chain links TRBV28 with TRBJ1-1; D might be TRBD1 (5 bases). The V gene lost 2 bases and the J gene lost 0 bases, with 10 bases spanning the gap. The CDR3 contains 15 residues. Germline lookup yields CDR1 MDHEN and CDR2 SYDVKM. The CDR3 is CASSLIQGMNTEAFF. The CDR3 DNA reads TGTGCCAGCAGTTTAATCCAGGGAATGAACACTGAAGCTTTCTTT.

In this sample, this clonotype turned up many times. The chain carries TRBV5-1 and TRBJ2-7; D perhaps matches TRBD2 (5 bases). The CDR3 consists of 15 residues. Germline loops: CDR1 SGHRS, CDR2 YFSETQ. Trimming stripped 4 bases from V and 2 bases from J, with 16 bases between. The CDR3 spells CASSPSGETTYEQYF. The CDR3, as DNA: TGCGCCAGCAGCCCATCGGGCGAGACTACCTACGAGCAGTACTTC. Full variable domain (missing parts from reference TRBV5-1 and TRBJ2-7): KAGVTQTPRYLIKTRGQQVTLSCSPISGHRSVSWYQQTPGQGLQFLFEYFSETQRNKGNFPGRFSGRQFSNSRSEMNVSTLELGDSALYLCASSPSGETTYEQYFGPGTRLTVT.

The V call is TRBV18, the J call TRBJ1-5; the match to TRBD1 covers 8 bases. The CDR3 totals 16 residues. CDR1 KGHSH and CDR2 LQKENI come from the germline V gene. V dropped 3 bases and J dropped 2; count of bases not matched to a gene: 6. CDR3 amino acids: CASSPSPGQGNQPQHF. The DNA for the CDR3 is TGTGCCAGCTCACCTTCACCGGGACAGGGCAATCAGCCCCAGCATTTT.

The V and J genes are TRBV3-1 and TRBJ1-2; D gene uncertain. Looked up from germline, CDR1 is LGHDT and CDR2 is YNNKEL (reference sequence). This CDR3 is built from 12 residues. V lost 2 bases and J 8 bases, leaving 9 bases between the germline ends. CDR3 protein: CASSQLSKGYTF. The CDR3 nucleotides are TGTGCCAGCAGCCAATTGAGCAAGGGCTACACCTTC.

This clonotype was recorded at least ten times. The chain is built from TRBV12-3 or TRBV12-4 and TRBJ2-7; D ambiguous. This CDR3 has 13 amino acids. V was cut by 5 bases and J by 3 bases, with 11 bases left in between. DNA of the CDR3: TGTGCCAGCAGTCCCAGACCGAGCTACGAGCAGTACTTC. It encodes CASSPRPSYEQYF.

This chain uses TRBV5-1 with TRBJ1-1; no clear D. The CDR3 has 12 residues. The V gene lost 4 bases and the J gene lost 1 base, with 5 bases spanning the gap. The germline V gene has CDR1 SGHRS and CDR2 YFSETQ. The CDR3 reads CASSEGNTEAFF. CDR3 nucleotides: TGCGCCAGCAGCGAAGGGAACACTGAAGCTTTCTTT.